The 14 T cell receptor beta chains below were found in one sample sequenced in a study of cytomegalovirus exposure and HLA in healthy donors. PCR involved 60 Vbeta and 13 Jbeta primers. TCRdb's table, derived via immunoSEQ multiplex PCR, lists solely in-frame clones and lacks some. In total, the table holds around 74,000 clones. Sequencing was done on a sample of PBMCs. Receptors were obtained from a man younger than 40 in good health and CMV-seronegative.

The chain uses TRBV6-5 and TRBJ2-5; tentative D call: TRBD1 (5 bases). Germline CDR1 is MNHEY and CDR2 is SVGAGI. There are 13 residues in the CDR3. V lost 2 bases and J lost 12, with 16 bases in between. The CDR3, as DNA: TGTGCCAGCAGTTACGGCTTGGAGACGGACAAGTACTTC. This encodes CASSYGLETDKYF.

This chain uses TRBV27 with TRBJ2-7; the D is unclear. Germline CDR1 MNHEY, CDR2 SMNVEV (reference sequence). CDR3 length equals 11 residues. The V and J ends lost 6 bases and 5 bases respectively, with 8 bases between them. The CDR3 bases are TGTGCCAGCAGCCCCTTCGACGAGCAGTACTTC. It encodes CASSPFDEQYF.

CDR3 coding DNA: TGTGCCAGCAGCGTAGATGGGTACAGTGGCTATGGCTACACCTTC. Protein product: CASSVDGYSGYGYTF. This sequence joins TRBV9 and TRBJ1-2; D unresolved. This CDR3 comprises 15 residues. Germline CDR1 reads SGDLS; CDR2 reads YYNGEE. V was clipped by 0 bases and J by 4 bases, with 13 bases between them.

This sequence joins TRBV7-9 and TRBJ2-2, with 13 bases matching TRBD2. The CDR3 is made up of 16 amino acids. J gave up 5 bases and V 4 bases, and 4 bases lay outside the gene matches. Looked up from germline, CDR1 is SEHNR and CDR2 is FQNEAQ (reference sequence). The CDR3 sequence is CASSSRTSGRTGELFF. DNA of the CDR3: TGTGCCAGCAGCTCACGGACTAGCGGGAGAACCGGGGAGCTGTTTTTT. Complete variable domain (other parts from reference TRBV7-9 and TRBJ2-2): DTGVSQNPRHKITKRGQNVTFRCDPISEHNRLYWYRQTLGQGPEFLTYFQNEAQLEKSRLLSDRFSAERPKGSFSTLEIQRTEQGDSAMYLCASSSRTSGRTGELFFGEGSRLTVL.

The genes are TRBV6-5 and TRBJ2-7, with D possibly being TRBD1 (6 bases). There are 13 residues in the CDR3. CDR1 is MNHEY, CDR2 SVGAGI, per germline. The V gene lost 3 bases and the J gene lost 7 bases, with 13 bases spanning the gap. The CDR3 DNA reads as TGTGCCAGCAGTTATAACAGGGTGTGGGAGCAGTACTTC. Translation: CASSYNRVWEQYF.

The V gene is TRBV28, the J gene TRBJ1-5; 7 bases line up with TRBD1. After removal of 8 bases from V and 2 bases from J, the junction contained 9 bases not matched to a gene. CDR3 length: 15 amino acids. Germline assignment: CDR1 MDHEN and CDR2 SYDVKM. Here the CDR3 DNA reads TGTGCCAGCCGCGACAGGGCGCGAGGCAATCAGCCCCAGCATTTT. Its protein is CASRDRARGNQPQHF. Complete variable domain (other parts from reference TRBV28 and TRBJ1-5): DVKVTQSSRYLVKRTGEKVFLECVQDMDHENMFWYRQDPGLGLRLIYFSYDVKMKEKGDIPEGYSVSREKKERFSLILESASTNQTSMYLCASRDRARGNQPQHFGDGTRLSIL.

The rearrangement links TRBV10-1 to TRBJ1-1; 7 bases match TRBD1. Unmatched junction bases numbered 13, after V lost 6 bases and J lost 0 bases. The CDR3 covers 17 residues. Germline V gene sequence: CDR1 WNHNN, CDR2 SYGVQD (reference sequence). The CDR3 spells CASRGGRGVNLNTEAFF. As DNA, the CDR3 is TGCGCCAGCAGGGGGGGCAGGGGGGTCAATCTGAACACTGAAGCTTTCTTT.

The chain combines TRBV29-1 with TRBJ2-5, with 13 bases fitting TRBD2. CDR1 and CDR2 (germline): SQVTM, ANQGSEA. This CDR3 is built from 18 residues. With V trimmed by 1 base and J by 4 bases, 12 bases remained unmatched. This CDR3 is CSVEGGVGLAGRGETQYF. The CDR3 nucleotides read TGCAGCGTTGAAGGGGGAGTGGGACTAGCGGGACGGGGAGAGACCCAGTACTTC.

The chain combines TRBV19 with TRBJ1-6; 9 bases line up with TRBD1. V shed 4 bases and J 9 bases; nucleotides not matched to a gene: 7. The CDR3 covers 15 residues. Germline V gene sequence: CDR1 LNHDA, CDR2 SQIVND (reference sequence). The CDR3: CASSTTDRGGSPLHF. CDR3 in DNA: TGTGCCAGTAGTACCACGGACAGGGGCGGTTCACCCCTCCACTTT.

J is TRBJ1-4 and V is TRBV6-1; D gene uncertain. CDR1 is MNHNS and CDR2 is SASEGT in the germline V gene. Trimming cost V 8 bases and J 4 bases, with 14 bases left between them. The CDR3 is 14 amino acids. The CDR3 spells CASSDPGGNEKLFF. DNA for the CDR3: TGTGCCAGCTCAGACCCCGGAGGTAATGAAAAACTGTTTTTT.

The chain carries TRBV10-1 and TRBJ2-7; TRBD2 matches at 12 bases. The length of the CDR3 is 15 residues. The germline CDR1 and CDR2 sequences are WNHNN and SYGVQD (reference sequence). Trimming removed 3 bases from V and 3 bases from J; junction bases left unmatched: 3. DNA of the CDR3: TGCGCCAGCAGTGAAGCTAGCGGGAGGGACTACGAGCAGTACTTC. This gives the protein CASSEASGRDYEQYF.

The rearrangement links TRBV4-1 to TRBJ2-7, with TRBD1 identical over 10 bases. With V trimmed by 2 bases and J by 4 bases, 5 bases remained unmatched. Per germline, CDR1 MGHRA and CDR2 YSYEKL. This CDR3 contains 15 residues. CDR3 bases: TGCGCCAGCAGCCAACCGACAGGGGGCACTTACGAGCAGTACTTC. This gives the protein CASSQPTGGTYEQYF.

The rearrangement joins TRBV9 to TRBJ2-7, with 8 bases fitting TRBD1. Germline assignment: CDR1 SGDLS and CDR2 YYNGEE. There are 14 residues in the CDR3. The J segment lost 4 bases and the V segment lost 0 bases, leaving 3 bases of the junction unmatched. The CDR3 spells CASSVDGTGYEQYF. CDR3 DNA sequence: TGTGCCAGCAGCGTAGACGGGACAGGTTACGAGCAGTACTTC.

V is TRBV5-1 and J is TRBJ1-1; D remains ambiguous. V was clipped by 3 bases and J by 3 bases, with 9 bases between them. The germline CDR1 and CDR2 sequences are SGHRS and YFSETQ. The length of the CDR3 is 13 residues. Here the CDR3 DNA reads TGCGCCAGCAGCTCGAGGGTTTACACTGAAGCTTTCTTT. Amino acid sequence: CASSSRVYTEAFF.